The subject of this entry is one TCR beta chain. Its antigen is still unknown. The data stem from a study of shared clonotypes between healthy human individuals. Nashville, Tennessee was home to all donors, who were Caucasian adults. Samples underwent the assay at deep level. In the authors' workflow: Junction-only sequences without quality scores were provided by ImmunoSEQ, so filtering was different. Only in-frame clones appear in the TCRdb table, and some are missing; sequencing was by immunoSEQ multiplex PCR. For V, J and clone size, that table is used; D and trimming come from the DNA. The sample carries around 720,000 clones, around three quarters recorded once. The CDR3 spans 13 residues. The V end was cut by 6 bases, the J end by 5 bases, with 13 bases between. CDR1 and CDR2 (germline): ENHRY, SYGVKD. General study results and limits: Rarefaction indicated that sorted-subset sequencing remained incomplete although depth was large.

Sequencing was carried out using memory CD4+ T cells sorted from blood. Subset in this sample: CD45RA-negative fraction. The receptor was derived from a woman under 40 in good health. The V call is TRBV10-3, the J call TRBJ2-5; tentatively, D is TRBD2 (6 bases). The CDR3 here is CAIRGGGEETQYF. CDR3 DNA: TGTGCCATCAGGGGGGGAGGCGAGGAGACCCAGTACTTC.